This TCR beta chain came from a study of blood T cells in healthy people across ages. Whole-study findings and limits: While age rose, TCR beta diversity per million T cells dropped in a roughly linear way.

Through a sample-barcoded 5' primer and a J-beta primer mix, a second PCR was run for about 7 to 12 cycles. Unique molecular identifiers of 12 random nucleotides labeled each cDNA. Each CDR3 protein is one row after TCRdb ran MiXCR on the 5' RACE reads. The data show about 650,000 distinct CDR3 sequences, roughly 30% seen once. Points on this clonotype: No antigen is known for it.

The germline gives CDR1 LNHNV, CDR2 YYDKDF (reference sequence). The CDR3 has 15 residues. V was clipped by 5 bases and J by 0 bases, with 10 bases between them. The chain combines TRBV15 with TRBJ1-4, with a tentative D call TRBD1 (6 bases). The sequence derives from a woman of 80 years or more in good health. Sequenced sample: blood. Here the CDR3 DNA reads TGTGCCACCAGCTTAGGGGGTGCAACTAATGAAAAACTGTTTTTT. The encoded protein is CATSLGGATNEKLFF.